Here is one TCR beta chain with its context. What it binds is unknown. This entry belongs to a study of cytomegalovirus exposure and HLA in healthy donors. Findings and caveats of the study: In a later analysis, at a false discovery rate of 0.05, approximately 15,000 TCR beta sequences matched HLA alleles.

Vbeta (60) and Jbeta (13) primers were used in the PCR. Sequencing used immunoSEQ multiplex PCR; TCRdb keeps in-frame clones, though not all of them. The sample spans around 160,000 clones; the ten largest clones claim under 2%. CDR3 length equals 14 residues. Germline V gene lookup returns CDR1 LNHNV and CDR2 YYDKDF (reference sequence). Trimming took off 1 base at V and 2 bases at J, with 6 bases between the two ends. The chain links TRBV15 to TRBJ1-3; D is unresolved. The receptor's source is a woman aged 45-59 years in good health and CMV-seronegative. Source material: PBMCs. The CDR3 DNA follows: TGTGCCACCAGCAGAGTGGCAACTGGAAACACCATATATTTT. Protein product: CATSRVATGNTIYF.